These 9 T cell receptor beta chains were all obtained from the same sample, sequenced in a study of T-cell reconstitution after alpha-beta-depleted transplantation in children. The authors prepared the TCRbeta library with unique molecular identifiers. MiXCR, run by TCRdb on the PCR reads, gives a single entry per CDR3 protein. The sample has about 980,000 distinct CDR3 sequences; under 30% are singletons. The starting material was PBMCs, mostly from graft donor cells, obtained 360 days after TCRalphabeta/CD19-depleted stem cell transplant. The receptors were gathered from a boy under three years old who had a stem cell transplant for SCID, so the T cells may come from the graft donor.

With regard to this clonotype: An end of the junction differs from the germline gene, which may be a read error. The V and J genes are TRBV5-1 and TRBJ1-1; TRBD1 agrees at 8 bases. CDR1 SGHRS and CDR2 YFSETQ come from the germline V gene. The CDR3 extends over 14 amino acids. CDR3 region: CASSLVQGAAESFF. Written as DNA, the CDR3 is TGCGCCAGCAGCTTGGTGCAGGGGGCAGCTGAATCTTTCTTT. Drawing the rest from reference TRBV5-1 and TRBJ1-1, the complete variable domain is KAGVTQTPRYLIKTRGQQVTLSCSPISGHRSVSWYQQTPGQGLQFLFEYFSETQRNKGNFPGRFSGRQFSNSRSEMNVSTLELGDSALYLCASSLVQGAAESFFGQGTRLTVV.

This clonotype showed up just a few times. The rearrangement links TRBV6-1 to TRBJ1-5; no reliable D call. CDR3 length: 17 amino acids. Trimming stripped 6 bases from V and 2 bases from J, with 20 bases between. Germline CDR1 MNHNS, CDR2 SASEGT. The CDR3 loop reads CASRGYSPLWGNQPQHF. The CDR3, as DNA: TGTGCCAGCAGGGGGTACAGTCCATTATGGGGCAATCAGCCCCAGCATTTT.

The chain links TRBV5-1 to TRBJ2-7; no reliable D call. The V end was cut by 0 bases, the J end by 0 bases, with 7 bases between. This CDR3 is built from 14 residues. CDR1 SGHRS and CDR2 YFSETQ come from the germline V gene. The CDR3 reads CASSLGIYSYEQYF. Here the CDR3 DNA reads TGCGCCAGCAGCTTGGGCATCTACTCCTACGAGCAGTACTTC.

The sample holds one count of this clonotype. The rearrangement uses TRBV5-5 and TRBJ2-3; 7 bases fit TRBD1. CDR1 is SGHKS, CDR2 YYEKEE, per germline (reference sequence). V lost 3 bases to trimming and J lost 9 bases; unmatched junction nucleotides: 13. This CDR3 contains 15 residues. The CDR3 here is CASSSSTGTQGTQYF. CDR3 in DNA: TGTGCCAGCAGCTCGTCGACAGGGACCCAGGGGACGCAGTATTTT.

V and J are TRBV28 and TRBJ2-7, with D possibly matching TRBD2 (5 bases). V was shortened by 8 bases and J by 2 bases, with 16 bases between the two germline ends. This CDR3 comprises 14 residues. The germline gives CDR1 MDHEN, CDR2 SYDVKM. DNA for the CDR3: TGTGCCAGCGTTTCCCCCTCCGGGACCTACGAGCAGTACTTC. Translating it yields CASVSPSGTYEQYF.

This chain connects TRBV20-1 to TRBJ2-5; 13 bases align to TRBD2. Losses at the gene ends were 6 bases for V and 4 bases for J; bases not matched to a gene: 5. The CDR3 is 14 residues long. Germline V CDR1 and CDR2: DFQATT, SNEGSKA (reference sequence). The CDR3: CSAKLAGGRETQYF. The CDR3 bases are TGCAGTGCGAAACTAGCGGGGGGGCGAGAGACCCAGTACTTC.

In its sample, this clonotype was seen many times. This rearrangement joins TRBV7-9 to TRBJ2-7; no clear D. Germline CDR1 and CDR2: SEHNR and FQNEAQ (reference sequence). V shed 0 bases and J shed 2 bases, with 8 bases lying between them. The CDR3 is made up of 14 amino acids. CDR3 sequence: CASSLAIRPYEQYF. For the CDR3, the DNA is TGTGCCAGCAGCTTAGCCATTAGGCCCTACGAGCAGTACTTC.

V usage is TRBV12-3 or TRBV12-4 and J usage is TRBJ2-5; 7 nucleotides align to TRBD1. The CDR3 sequence is 16 residues long. Trimming cost V 3 bases and J 6 bases; bases outside gene matches: 13. CDR3 residues: CASSFGKGATWKTQYF. The CDR3 DNA reads as TGTGCCAGCAGTTTCGGGAAGGGGGCGACTTGGAAGACCCAGTACTTC.

The V gene is TRBV29-1, the J gene TRBJ2-7; D may match TRBD1 or TRBD2 (5 bases each). Trimming removed 8 bases at V and 6 bases at J, with 17 bases between. From germline, CDR1 is SQVTM and CDR2 ANQGSEA. The CDR3 is 12 amino acids. The CDR3 loop is CSIRQGGGEQYF. CDR3 coding DNA: TGCAGCATTCGCCAGGGTGGAGGCGAGCAGTACTTC.